This T cell receptor beta chain was observed in a study of T cell responses to AZD1222 COVID-19 vaccine. Study observations and caveats: Clonal diversity may have been underestimated in mostly white British donors. At baseline, just a handful of AZD1222 recipients tested seropositive. Unmutated variant regions are reportedly targeted by nearly half of spike-specific TCRs.

Remarks on this clone: Its antigen is as yet unknown.

Germline assignment: CDR1 SNHLY and CDR2 FYNNEI. The CDR3 spans 14 residues. After removal of 0 bases from V and 6 bases from J, the junction contained 1 base not matched to a gene. Produced via immunoSEQ multiplex PCR; TCRdb's table is partial and in-frame only. The data hold hundreds of thousands of clones, with approximately 94% observed a single time. The source is an adult in good health. The chain recombines TRBV2 with TRBJ1-5; 8 bases match TRBD1. The specimen was peripheral blood, collected on day 0 of MenACWY control vaccination. The CDR3 sequence: CASSEATGVQPQHF. The DNA for the CDR3 is TGTGCCAGCAGTGAAGCGACAGGGGTTCAGCCCCAGCATTTT.